One sample yielded the 4 T cell receptor beta chains listed below, sequenced in a study of blood T cell repertoires in COVID-19. Produced via immunoSEQ multiplex PCR; TCRdb's table is partial and in-frame only. This table holds about 270,000 clones, over 75% found once. Material for sequencing was peripheral blood. All receptors come from a human donor in a cohort sampled during active COVID-19.

The gene calls are TRBV9 and TRBJ1-6; D unresolved. The V end lost 0 bases, the J end lost 7 bases, and 11 bases lay between the germline ends. This CDR3 is 15 amino acids long. The germline V gene has CDR1 SGDLS and CDR2 YYNGEE. CDR3: CASSVGGYRNSPLHF. Written as DNA, the CDR3 is TGTGCCAGCAGCGTAGGAGGGTACCGGAATTCACCCCTCCACTTT.

The chain couples TRBV19 to TRBJ2-1; TRBD2 matches at 14 bases. The V gene end was trimmed by 3 bases and the J gene end by 13 bases; junction bases not matched to a gene: 8. The CDR3 runs to 15 residues. Germline V CDR1 and CDR2: LNHDA, SQIVND (reference sequence). The CDR3 spells CASSMGLAGADSQFF. CDR3 coding DNA: TGTGCCAGTAGTATGGGACTAGCGGGAGCCGATAGTCAGTTCTTC.

The V call is TRBV15, the J call TRBJ2-1, with D unclear. The CDR3 is 13 amino acids. Between the trimmed V and J ends, which lost 5 bases and 5 bases, there was a span of 10 bases. CDR1 is LNHNV, CDR2 YYDKDF, per germline (reference sequence). For the CDR3, the DNA is TGTGCCACCAGCGCCGGAGTTAACAATGAGCAGTTCTTC. It translates to CATSAGVNNEQFF.

The chain joins TRBV7-8 to TRBJ2-7, with D possibly being TRBD2 (5 bases). Germline-derived CDR1 and CDR2 are SGHVS and FQNEAQ. The CDR3 totals 15 residues. V gave up 3 bases and J gave up 3 bases, with 15 bases separating them. The CDR3 nucleotides are TGTGCCAGCAGCTTCGAGGGCGGCTTAATCTACGAGCAGTACTTC. As protein: CASSFEGGLIYEQYF.